This T cell receptor beta chain was captured by sequencing in a study of T cell responses to AZD1222 COVID-19 vaccine. The wider study: Pooled samples include second doses given at about 4 or 12 weeks. The study's findings and limits: Recipients of AZD1222 seropositive at baseline numbered only 5 to 7. The study sampled repertoires only after the peak T cell response. Regions left unmutated in variants are reportedly the target of nearly half of spike-specific TCRs.

Sequencing was performed with immunoSEQ multiplex PCR; in TCRdb, only in-frame clones are kept and a portion is missing. The sample holds about 110,000 clones; around 86% are singletons and the top ten take roughly 7.7%. With respect to this clone: What it binds is unknown.

The TCR was taken from an adult in good health. The sequencing used peripheral blood, collected on day 0 of AZD1222 vaccination.

The CDR3 DNA follows: TGTGCCAGCAGCCACAGGATCCCTAGCACAGATACGCAGTATTTT. Residues: CASSHRIPSTDTQYF. The gene calls are TRBV6-2 or TRBV6-3 and TRBJ2-3, with D maybe TRBD1 (5 bases). The ends were cut back, 6 bases at V and 0 bases at J, with 13 bases in the middle. The CDR3 sequence is 15 residues long. Germline V gene lookup returns CDR1 MNHEY and CDR2 SVGEGT.